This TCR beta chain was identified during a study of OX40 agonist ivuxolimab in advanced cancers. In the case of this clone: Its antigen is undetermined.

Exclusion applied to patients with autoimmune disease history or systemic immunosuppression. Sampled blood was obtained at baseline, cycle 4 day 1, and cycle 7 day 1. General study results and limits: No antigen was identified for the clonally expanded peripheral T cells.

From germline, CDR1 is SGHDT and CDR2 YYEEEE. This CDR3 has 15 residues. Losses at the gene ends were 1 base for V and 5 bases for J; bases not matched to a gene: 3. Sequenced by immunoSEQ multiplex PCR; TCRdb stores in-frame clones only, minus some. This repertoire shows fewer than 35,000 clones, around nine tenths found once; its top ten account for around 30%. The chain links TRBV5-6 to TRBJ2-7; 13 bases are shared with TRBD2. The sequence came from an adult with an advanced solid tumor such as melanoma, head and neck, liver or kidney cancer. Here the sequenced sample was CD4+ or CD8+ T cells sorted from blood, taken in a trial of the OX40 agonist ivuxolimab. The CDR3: CASSLRLAGGHEQYF. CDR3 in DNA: TGTGCCAGCAGCTTGAGACTAGCGGGAGGCCACGAGCAGTACTTC.